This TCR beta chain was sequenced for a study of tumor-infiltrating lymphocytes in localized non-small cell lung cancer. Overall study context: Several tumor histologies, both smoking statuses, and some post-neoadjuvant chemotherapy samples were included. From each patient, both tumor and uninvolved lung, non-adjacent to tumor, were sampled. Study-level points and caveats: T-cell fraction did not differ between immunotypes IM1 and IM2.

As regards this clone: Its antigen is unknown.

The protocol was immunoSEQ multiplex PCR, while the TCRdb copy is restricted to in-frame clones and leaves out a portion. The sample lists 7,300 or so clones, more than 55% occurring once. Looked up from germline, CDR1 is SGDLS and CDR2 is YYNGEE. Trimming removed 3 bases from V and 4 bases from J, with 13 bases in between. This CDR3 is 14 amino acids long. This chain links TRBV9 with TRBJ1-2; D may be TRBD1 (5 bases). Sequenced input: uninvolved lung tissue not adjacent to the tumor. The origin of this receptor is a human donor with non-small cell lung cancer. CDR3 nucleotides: TGTGCCAGCAGCGACCTTCCGGGGGGCTATGGCTACACCTTC. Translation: CASSDLPGGYGYTF.